This is a list of T cell receptor beta chains from one sample in a study of response to subunit inactivated influenza vaccine. TCRdb recomputed calls from the RT-PCR reads with MiXCR, one row per CDR3 protein. Here the sample spans 250,000 to 350,000 distinct CDR3 sequences, roughly 22% being singletons. The source material was PBMCs from blood, sampled about 20 months after vaccination. The receptors derive from a man between 50 and 75 years old who received an inactivated influenza vaccine. The CDR3 runs from the conserved cysteine through the conserved F or W. The order of the fields is V gene, J gene, clone size, D gene, CDR3 DNA, CDR3 protein. The D gene is left open where the match is weak. Some rows mark clone size as missing; the rest say once, few, many or name a class of expanded clone.

>TRBV20-1|TRBJ2-7|many|.
TGCAGTGCTAGAGTTAGAAGGGGCCCCTACGAGCAGTACTTC
CSARVRRGPYEQYF
>TRBV7-9|TRBJ2-7|.|TRBD1
TGTGCCAGCAGCGCAGGGGGTTTCGACGAGCAGTACTTC
CASSAGGFDEQYF
>TRBV7-9|TRBJ1-6|.|TRBD1
TGTGCCAGCGGGGACAGGGAAAGCTTATATTCACCCCTCCACTTT
CASGDRESLYSPLHF
>TRBV6-2/TRBV6-3|TRBJ2-1|few|.
TGTGCCAGCAGTTATGGGCCTAGCGAAGGAAATGAGCAGTTCTTC
CASSYGPSEGNEQFF
>TRBV4-3|TRBJ2-2|few|.
TGCGCCAGCAGCCAAGAAGAGGGGAACACCGGGGAGCTGTTTTTT
CASSQEEGNTGELFF
>TRBV18|TRBJ2-6|.|.
TGTGCCAGCTCACTCTTAGACACCCGCGGGGCCAACGTCCTGACTTTC
CASSLLDTRGANVLTF
>TRBV7-2|TRBJ1-6|many|TRBD1
TGTGCCAGCAGCCCTAGAGCAGGGGGCAATTCACCCCTCCACTTT
CASSPRAGGNSPLHF
>TRBV5-1|TRBJ1-1|few|.
TGCGCCAGCAGCCGAGTAGATGGAGGTGCCACTGAAGCTTTCTTT
CASSRVDGGATEAFF
>TRBV20-1|TRBJ2-2|once|.
TGCAGTGCTAGTCGTACAGGGAGCACCGGGGAGCTGTTTTTT
CSASRTGSTGELFF
>TRBV5-8|TRBJ1-4|.|.
TGTGCCAGCAGCTTGTATCGGGGACCACTGTTTTTT
CASSLYRGPLFF
>TRBV6-5|TRBJ2-5|few|.
TGTGCCAGCAGTTACTCGAATGAGGGGGAGACCCAGTACTTC
CASSYSNEGETQYF
>TRBV20-1|TRBJ2-5|.|TRBD1
TGCAGTGCTCGTAACACGGGACAGCAAGAGACCCAGTACTTC
CSARNTGQQETQYF
>TRBV2|TRBJ1-1|many|.
TGTGCCAGCAGTACCAGACAGAACACTGAAGCTTTCTTT
CASSTRQNTEAFF
>TRBV6-1|TRBJ1-2|.|TRBD1
TGTGCCAGCCGACGCCCCGGGACAGGGCACAACTATGGCTACACCTTC
CASRRPGTGHNYGYTF
>TRBV10-3|TRBJ2-3|.|TRBD2
TGTGCCATCGGCGGGGGTAGCACAGATACGCAGTATTTT
CAIGGGSTDTQYF
>TRBV27|TRBJ2-2|.|TRBD1
TGTGCCAGCAGTTTAGGACAGGGCACCGGGGAGCTGTTTTTT
CASSLGQGTGELFF
>TRBV18|TRBJ1-2|many|TRBD1
TGTGCCAGCTCAGGACAGGATGGCTACACCTTC
CASSGQDGYTF
>TRBV12-3/TRBV12-4|TRBJ2-2|.|.
TGTGCCAGCAGAAGGGGGTCGAGTACCGGGGAGCTGTTTTTT
CASRRGSSTGELFF
>TRBV20-1|TRBJ2-3|few|TRBD2
TGCAGTGCTAGAGAGTGGCTAGCGGGAGGAGATACGCAGTATTTT
CSAREWLAGGDTQYF
>TRBV14|TRBJ1-1|.|.
TGTGCCAGCAGCCTCCCTGGACCCGGAGGAGCTTTCTTT
CASSLPGPGGAFF
>TRBV28|TRBJ1-1|many|.
TGTGCCAGCAGTTTAGGCAGGAGCACTGAAGCTTTCTTT
CASSLGRSTEAFF
>TRBV3-1|TRBJ1-2|few|.
TGTGCCAGCAGCCATAAAGGGTCGAAAAACTATGGCTACACCTTC
CASSHKGSKNYGYTF
>TRBV7-9|TRBJ1-1|few|.
TGTGCCAGCAGCTTAGATCTGGGACACAACACTGAAGCTTTCTTT
CASSLDLGHNTEAFF
>TRBV6-2/TRBV6-3|TRBJ1-2|few|TRBD1
TGTGCCAGCAGTTCCCGCCCGGACAGGCGATTTTATGGCTACACCTTC
CASSSRPDRRFYGYTF
>TRBV4-3|TRBJ1-1|few|.
TGCGCCAGCAGCCAAGACAGTTACACTGAAGCTTTCTTT
CASSQDSYTEAFF
>TRBV7-9|TRBJ1-1|few|.
TGTGCCAGCAGCACCCGTGTTAGCACTGAAGCTTTCTTT
CASSTRVSTEAFF
>TRBV7-6|TRBJ2-2|once|.
TGTGCCAGCAGCATAACAGGGACCACCGGGGAGCTGTTTTTT
CASSITGTTGELFF
>TRBV5-1|TRBJ2-3|.|.
TGCGCCAGCAGCCCCACAGGGTGGGGAGATACGCAGTATTTT
CASSPTGWGDTQYF
>TRBV5-1|TRBJ2-7|.|.
TGCGCCAGCAGCCTAATGACAGCTACCTACGAGCAGTACTTC
CASSLMTATYEQYF
>TRBV10-3|TRBJ2-7|.|TRBD1
TGTGCCATCAGTGAATCTTGGGGGGACAGGGATCACGAGCAGTACTTC
CAISESWGDRDHEQYF
>TRBV4-1|TRBJ1-1|few|.
TGCGCCAGCAGCCAAGAATCCATTGGGAACACTGAAGCTTTCTTT
CASSQESIGNTEAFF
>TRBV3-1|TRBJ2-5|few|.
TGTGCCAGCAGCCAAGGGATAGACCAAGAGACCCAGTACTTC
CASSQGIDQETQYF
>TRBV9|TRBJ1-1|.|.
TGTGCCAGCAGCGGAAAGGATTCGAACACTGAAGCTTTCTTT
CASSGKDSNTEAFF
>TRBV7-9|TRBJ2-7|.|.
TGTGCCAGCAGCTCCCCTAGGGGGGGTTCCTACGAGCAGTACTTC
CASSSPRGGSYEQYF
>TRBV6-1|TRBJ1-1|.|TRBD1
TGTGCCAGCAGAGTACAGGGGGATCGGCGCACTGAAGCTTTCTTT
CASRVQGDRRTEAFF
>TRBV7-2|TRBJ2-1|.|.
TGTGCCAGCAGCTTATTTACCGGACCTAATGAGCAGTTCTTC
CASSLFTGPNEQFF
>TRBV4-1|TRBJ2-4|few|TRBD2
TGCGCCAGCAGCCCAAACCCAGCGGGGGGGCCGGCCAAAAACATTCAGTACTTC
CASSPNPAGGPAKNIQYF